The clone carrying this T cell receptor (beta chain) was observed once. Trimming shortened V by 4 bases and J by 5 bases, and 15 bases separated the two germline ends. Germline loops: CDR1 SGHRS, CDR2 YFSETQ. This CDR3 is built from 14 residues. This entry is derived from a study of blood T cell repertoires in COVID-19. Here immunoSEQ multiplex PCR was the method, and the copy in TCRdb shows in-frame clones only, minus some. The sample has 65,000 to 70,000 clones, about nine tenths seen once. This chain uses TRBV5-1 with TRBJ2-5, with D possibly matching TRBD2 (6 bases). This TCR was recovered from a human donor with active COVID-19. The donor label of this sample is uncertain. Sequenced sample: peripheral blood. DNA of the CDR3: TGCGCCAGCAGCACCGGGAGTAATGGGGAGACCCAGTACTTC. Amino acids: CASSTGSNGETQYF.